This T cell receptor (beta chain) was documented in a study of CXCR3-negative and CXCR3-positive naive CD8 T cells. The CDR3 covers 15 residues. The study made its TRB cDNA libraries by 5' RACE, adding UMI labels. Each CDR3 protein gets one entry in TCRdb, which reprocessed the 5' RACE reads and gives no DNA. In total, the table holds some 41,000 distinct CDR3 sequences. Cells classed as naive CD8+ T cells were CD45RO-CCR7+CD27+CD95-. This clonotype is medium-sized by frequency. What it binds is not known. Whole-study findings and limits: Hydrophobicity of TRB CDR3s was greater in CXCR3-positive naive cells than in CXCR3-negative naive cells. Cryopreserved cells partially lost CXCR3 expression, and fresh PBMCs were used in most assays. CXCR3-negative and CXCR3-positive naive cells shared comparable TRBV-TRBJ usage, but memory cells did not.

Sequenced sample: naive CXCR3- CD8+ T cells from blood. Subset indicated: CD45RO-CCR7+CD27+CD95- naive CD8+ T cells lacking CXCR3 (TNR3-). The rearrangement uses TRBV21-1 and TRBJ2-5; TCRdb's assignment of TRBD1 cannot be checked, as there is no DNA. TRBV21-1 is given as a pseudogene. This TCR was sampled from a human donor in good health. Some clones in this sample may be carry-over from other donors' samples. The CDR3: CASSQTAGVWETQYF.